The rows below give T cell receptor beta chains drawn from one sample of a study of blood T cells in healthy people across ages. One entry per CDR3 protein results from TCRdb running MiXCR on the 5' RACE reads. Of around 970,000 distinct CDR3 sequences listed, roughly 51% were seen once; the top ten hold about a fifth. Source material: blood. The source of these receptors is a woman aged 55-69 years in good health. CDR3s leave out the opening cysteine and the closing phenylalanine or tryptophan.

>TRBJ2-4|TRBV12-3/TRBV12-4
ASSFRRTKNIQY
>TRBJ2-4|TRBV3-1
ASSQERARGENIQY
>TRBJ2-5|TRBV2
ASRQSGRETQY
>TRBJ2-5|TRBV6-2/TRBV6-3
ASSYSIKQGALETQY
>TRBJ2-3|TRBV7-8
ASSLGTSGFSTDTQY
>-|TRBV6-5
ASSPGGGEGETQY
>TRBJ2-7|TRBV3-1
ASSHPGEAYEQY
>TRBJ1-5|TRBV29-1
SVSSDRAQPQH
>TRBJ1-6|TRBV6-5
ASSYLPRTTRARYNSPLH
>TRBJ1-2|TRBV20-1
SAPRFTGTGGGGYT
>TRBJ2-1|TRBV7-2
ASSLWAGGGYNEQF
>-|TRBV20-1
SARVGEQY
>TRBJ1-4|TRBV4-1
ASSQDHSGRKLF
>TRBJ1-6|TRBV12-3/TRBV12-4
ASGSWGSRKNSPLH
>TRBJ2-1|TRBV18
ASSTKTQRGSNEQF
>TRBJ2-7|TRBV14
ASSQQRNEQY
>TRBJ2-7|TRBV20-1
SASPQPPSYEQY
>TRBJ2-5|TRBV28
ASSMTPETQY
>TRBJ2-1|TRBV7-9
ASSDMEREEQF
>TRBJ2-3|TRBV7-9
ASIGRNYAGEVVPGDTQY
>TRBJ2-7|TRBV29-1
SVARISYNEQY
>TRBJ2-5|TRBV11-2
ASSPTSGAKY
>TRBJ2-1|TRBV4-2
ASSQDLLGKTQF
>TRBJ2-7|TRBV12-3/TRBV12-4
ASKRDKGYSYEQY
>TRBJ2-1|TRBV7-9
ASSLALAGELNEQF
>TRBJ2-7|TRBV7-2
ASSLAGGLYYEQY
>TRBJ2-7|TRBV28
ASSFLGTGASYEQY
>TRBJ1-6|TRBV7-9
ASSLEGNSSPLH